Following are 30 T cell receptor beta chains from one sample sequenced in a study of T cells in localized non-small cell lung cancer. The protocol was immunoSEQ multiplex PCR, while the TCRdb copy is restricted to in-frame clones and leaves out a portion. The table includes roughly 40,000 clones, 81% detected once. The sequences come from peripheral blood mononuclear cells, collected before any cancer treatment. The receptor set was obtained from a male donor aged 60 or older with stage II lung adenocarcinoma.

CDR3 amino acids: CASSPGGQGMAFF. The DNA of the CDR3 is TGTGCCAGCAGTCCGGGCGGGCAGGGGATGGCTTTCTTT. The chain links TRBV5-5 to TRBJ1-1; D is possibly TRBD1 (6 bases). Germline lookup yields CDR1 SGHKS and CDR2 YYEKEE (reference sequence). The ends were cut back, 5 bases at V and 11 bases at J, with 19 bases in the middle. The CDR3 runs 13 residues.

The chain joins TRBV27 to TRBJ1-2; no definite D call. The CDR3 contains 16 residues. Per germline, CDR1 MNHEY and CDR2 SMNVEV (reference sequence). The V and J ends lost 5 bases and 3 bases respectively, with 19 bases between them. CDR3: CASSNPRGGSDYGYTF. Written as DNA, the CDR3 is TGTGCCAGCAGTAACCCAAGAGGAGGTTCTGACTATGGCTACACCTTC.

This chain connects TRBV7-2 to TRBJ1-1; D gene unclear. The CDR3 contains 13 residues. V was cut by 7 bases and J by 4 bases, with 13 bases left in between. Germline V lookup: CDR1 SGHTA, CDR2 FQGNSA. The CDR3 DNA is TGTGCCAGCAACCGAGGAGGGTCCACTGAAGCTTTCTTT. Its translation is CASNRGGSTEAFF.

This rearrangement joins TRBV27 to TRBJ1-5; D may be TRBD1 (5 bases). Germline V gene lookup returns CDR1 MNHEY and CDR2 SMNVEV (reference sequence). CDR3 length: 20 residues. V gave up 0 bases and J gave up 5 bases, with 26 bases separating them. The CDR3 reads CASSLSWMGRGRAIDQPQHF. CDR3 nucleotides: TGTGCCAGCAGTTTATCCTGGATGGGTCGCGGCAGGGCAATAGATCAGCCCCAGCATTTT.

The rearrangement uses TRBV5-6 and TRBJ2-7; D gene uncertain. Germline V gives CDR1 SGHDT, CDR2 YYEEEE. There are 16 residues in the CDR3. Trimming removed 0 bases from V and 0 bases from J, with 13 bases in between. CDR3 sequence (DNA): TGTGCCAGCAGCTTGGAGCAAGACGGGTCCTCCTACGAGCAGTACTTC. Its translation is CASSLEQDGSSYEQYF.

This clone turned up a few times. The conserved closing phenylalanine or tryptophan is absent in this CDR3, likely reflecting a read error. The limits of the CDR3 on the DNA are not certain, so only TCRdb's listed CDR3 is given. The CDR3: CSARDARAV. V usage is TRBV20-1 and J usage is TRBJ1-1. Counting both end residues, the CDR3 totals 9 amino acids. Germline assignment: CDR1 DFQATT and CDR2 SNEGSKA (reference sequence).

This clone was seen only a few times. The chain carries TRBV30 and TRBJ1-5; no clear D gene. V gave up 0 bases and J gave up 2 bases, with 5 bases separating them. This CDR3 has 13 residues. The V gene's germline CDR1 is GTSNPN and CDR2 SVGIG (reference sequence). CDR3 nucleotides: TGTGCCTGGAGTGTCGAAGGCAATCAGCCCCAGCATTTT. It codes for CAWSVEGNQPQHF.

This clone was detected a few times. This chain links TRBV5-6 with TRBJ2-4; D ambiguous. The CDR3 runs to 16 residues. The ends were cut back, 3 bases at V and 0 bases at J, with 13 bases in the middle. CDR1 is SGHDT, CDR2 YYEEEE, per germline. The CDR3 sequence is CASSYLGPLAKNIQYF. As DNA, the CDR3 is TGTGCCAGCAGCTACCTCGGGCCCCTAGCCAAAAACATTCAGTACTTC.

The rearrangement uses TRBV7-2 and TRBJ1-1; no definite D call. The V gene lost 4 bases and the J gene lost 1 base, with 7 bases spanning the gap. The length of the CDR3 is 13 residues. Per germline, CDR1 SGHTA and CDR2 FQGNSA. The CDR3 region is CASSSTPNTEAFF. Written as DNA, the CDR3 is TGTGCCAGCAGCTCGACACCGAACACTGAAGCTTTCTTT.

The V gene is TRBV9, the J gene TRBJ1-2; D call uncertain. The CDR3 runs 12 residues. Trimming stripped 0 bases from V and 5 bases from J, with 5 bases between. Germline V lookup: CDR1 SGDLS, CDR2 YYNGEE. The CDR3 region has the DNA TGTGCCAGCAGCGTAGGGTTTTATGGCTACACCTTC. It translates to CASSVGFYGYTF.

The chain combines TRBV5-6 with TRBJ2-1; 9 nucleotides line up with TRBD1. The germline CDR1 and CDR2 sequences are SGHDT and YYEEEE. CDR3 length: 15 amino acids. The trim removed 1 base at V and 5 bases at J, leaving 4 bases unmatched. The chain's CDR3 is CASSLTGTGNNEQFF. In DNA form, the CDR3 reads TGTGCCAGCAGCTTGACCGGGACAGGGAACAATGAGCAGTTCTTC.

The gene calls are TRBV15 and TRBJ1-5, with D possibly being TRBD1 (6 bases). Germline CDR1 and CDR2: LNHNV and YYDKDF (reference sequence). This CDR3 is 13 amino acids long. V was clipped by 5 bases and J by 5 bases, with 10 bases between them. The CDR3: CATSPGDYQPQHF. The CDR3 coding sequence is TGTGCCACCAGCCCAGGGGATTATCAGCCCCAGCATTTT. The complete variable domain, with remaining parts taken from reference TRBV15 and TRBJ1-5, reads DAMVIQNPRYQVTQFGKPVTLSCSQTLNHNVMYWYQQKSSQAPKLLFHYYDKDFNNEADTPDNFQSRRPNTSFCFLDIRSPGLGDTAMYLCATSPGDYQPQHFGDGTRLSIL.

Written as DNA, the CDR3 is TGCGCCAGCAGCTTTTCCGGGACAGGCACAGATACGCAGTATTTT. Its protein is CASSFSGTGTDTQYF. The chain employs TRBV5-1 and TRBJ2-3, with 7 nucleotides matching TRBD1. Unmatched junction bases numbered 4, after V lost 2 bases and J lost 1 base. The germline V gene encodes CDR1 SGHRS and CDR2 YFSETQ. CDR3 size: 15 residues. Drawing the rest from reference TRBV5-1 and TRBJ2-3, the complete variable domain is KAGVTQTPRYLIKTRGQQVTLSCSPISGHRSVSWYQQTPGQGLQFLFEYFSETQRNKGNFPGRFSGRQFSNSRSEMNVSTLELGDSALYLCASSFSGTGTDTQYFGPGTRLTVL.

This CDR3 reads CASSYSSSGEQFF. DNA of the CDR3: TGTGCCAGCAGTTACAGTTCCAGCGGAGAGCAGTTCTTC. The chain links TRBV6-5 to TRBJ2-1, with TRBD2 as a possible D gene (5 bases). V dropped 2 bases and J dropped 10 bases, with 12 bases sitting between them. The germline gives CDR1 MNHEY, CDR2 SVGAGI. This CDR3 is 13 amino acids long.

This chain uses TRBV28 with TRBJ2-3; D ambiguous. Trimming removed 2 bases from V and 2 bases from J, with 8 bases in between. Germline assignment: CDR1 MDHEN and CDR2 SYDVKM. The CDR3 contains 14 residues. Here the CDR3 reads CASSLQEFTDTQYF. DNA of the CDR3: TGTGCCAGCAGTTTACAGGAGTTCACAGATACGCAGTATTTT.

The V and J genes are TRBV6-5 and TRBJ1-2; D unresolved. Trimming cost V 2 bases and J 1 base, with 11 bases left between them. The germline gives CDR1 MNHEY, CDR2 SVGAGI. The CDR3 runs to 15 residues. The CDR3 here is CASSYKASFNYGYTF. Here the CDR3 DNA reads TGTGCCAGCAGTTACAAGGCCTCCTTTAACTATGGCTACACCTTC.

The chain couples TRBV19 to TRBJ2-7; TRBD1 aligns across 7 bases. V was clipped by 6 bases and J by 3 bases; unmatched bases: 11. The CDR3 totals 15 residues. The germline V gene has CDR1 LNHDA and CDR2 SQIVND (reference sequence). The CDR3 protein is CASRSVRDSYYEQYF. In DNA, the CDR3 is TGTGCCAGTAGGAGCGTAAGGGACAGCTACTACGAGCAGTACTTC. The complete variable domain, with remaining parts taken from reference TRBV19 and TRBJ2-7, reads DGGITQSPKYLFRKEGQNVTLSCEQNLNHDAMYWYRQDPGQGLRLIYYSQIVNDFQKGDIAEGYSVSREKKESFPLTVTSAQKNPTAFYLCASRSVRDSYYEQYFGPGTRLTVT.

The chain links TRBV12-5 to TRBJ2-1; a possible D gene is TRBD1 (7 bases). Trimming left V 0 bases short and J 15 bases short, with 15 bases between. The germline V gene has CDR1 LGHNT and CDR2 FRNRAP. This CDR3 region has 13 residues. CDR3 protein: CASGLVQGGGRFF. The CDR3 DNA follows: TGTGCTAGTGGTTTGGTACAAGGAGGGGGCCGGTTCTTC. The entire variable domain, with the rest obtained from reference TRBV12-5 and TRBJ2-1, is as follows: DARVTQTPRHKVTEMGQEVTMRCQPILGHNTVFWYRQTMMQGLELLAYFRNRAPLDDSGMPKDRFSAEMPDATLATLKIQPSEPRDSAVYFCASGLVQGGGRFFGPGTRLTVL.

The CDR3 sequence: CASSLDRFSTDTQYF. DNA for the CDR3: TGTGCCAGCAGCCTGGACAGGTTTAGCACAGATACGCAGTATTTT. The rearrangement joins TRBV7-9 to TRBJ2-3; TRBD1 aligns across 7 bases. CDR1 is SEHNR and CDR2 is FQNEAQ in the germline V gene (reference sequence). The CDR3 extends over 15 amino acids. The V gene end was trimmed by 5 bases and the J gene end by 0 bases; junction bases not matched to a gene: 5.

The chain is built from TRBV19 and TRBJ2-1; D call uncertain. Germline V CDR1 and CDR2: LNHDA, SQIVND (reference sequence). The CDR3 loop spans 12 amino acids. V gave up 2 bases and J gave up 7 bases, with 6 bases separating them. CDR3 sequence: CASSIRQNEQFF. The CDR3 nucleotides read TGTGCCAGTAGTATAAGGCAGAATGAGCAGTTCTTC.

The genes are TRBV5-1 and TRBJ2-2; D is possibly TRBD2 (7 bases). The CDR3 consists of 15 residues. Trimming took off 5 bases at V and 7 bases at J, with 18 bases between the two ends. In germline, CDR1 is SGHRS, CDR2 YFSETQ. Written as DNA, the CDR3 is TGCGCCAGCAGTCCTATTTCGGGGGGCGACGGGGAGCTGTTTTTT. Translating it yields CASSPISGGDGELFF. Based on the CDR3 plus reference TRBV5-1 and TRBJ2-2, the full variable domain is KAGVTQTPRYLIKTRGQQVTLSCSPISGHRSVSWYQQTPGQGLQFLFEYFSETQRNKGNFPGRFSGRQFSNSRSEMNVSTLELGDSALYLCASSPISGGDGELFFGEGSRLTVL.

This clone showed up just once. The rearrangement uses TRBV5-1 and TRBJ2-1, with D unresolved. CDR1 and CDR2 (germline): SGHRS, YFSETQ. CDR3 length: 13 amino acids. V lost 0 bases and J 8 bases, leaving 9 bases between the germline ends. The CDR3 here is CASSLEQNHEQFF. The CDR3 DNA reads as TGCGCCAGCAGCTTGGAACAAAACCATGAGCAGTTCTTC.

V gene TRBV19 combines with J gene TRBJ2-7, with D unclear. Trimming stripped 3 bases from V and 1 base from J, with 13 bases between. CDR1 is LNHDA, CDR2 SQIVND, per germline (reference sequence). This CDR3 has 15 residues. Written as DNA, the CDR3 is TGTGCCAGTAGTATGGCCGAAGGACCGTCCTACGAGCAGTACTTC. Translating gives CASSMAEGPSYEQYF.

J is TRBJ1-5 and V is TRBV30; D unclear. V dropped 0 bases and J dropped 5 bases, with 8 bases sitting between them. CDR3 length equals 13 residues. Germline CDR1 is GTSNPN and CDR2 is SVGIG (reference sequence). In DNA form, the CDR3 reads TGTGCCTGGAGTGTGTCTACCGATCAGCCCCAGCATTTT. Its translation: CAWSVSTDQPQHF.

The chain has TRBV6-5 and TRBJ1-5; no firm D call. Germline V gene sequence: CDR1 MNHEY, CDR2 SVGAGI. This CDR3 contains 13 residues. Trimming removed 6 bases from V and 2 bases from J, with 8 bases in between. Here the CDR3 reads CASRSAGNQPQHF. The CDR3 DNA is TGTGCCAGCAGGTCCGCCGGCAATCAGCCCCAGCATTTT.

The chain has TRBV6-6 and TRBJ1-1; D ambiguous. The V end lost 6 bases, the J end lost 6 bases, and 11 bases lay between the germline ends. The germline gives CDR1 MNHNY, CDR2 SVGAGI (reference sequence). This CDR3 is built from 12 residues. The CDR3 bases are TGTGCCAGCAGCTACGGACGGTCTGAAGCTTTCTTT. Amino acids: CASSYGRSEAFF.

This rearrangement joins TRBV7-2 to TRBJ2-1; no clear D gene. Germline V gene lookup returns CDR1 SGHTA and CDR2 FQGNSA. V was shortened by 3 bases and J by 2 bases, with 5 bases between the two germline ends. CDR3 length: 13 amino acids. CDR3 DNA sequence: TGTGCCAGCAGCTTCTTCACCTACAATGAGCAGTTCTTC. Translation gives CASSFFTYNEQFF.

The chain is built from TRBV5-1 and TRBJ2-2, with no clear D. V lost 2 bases and J 4 bases, leaving 15 bases between the germline ends. The CDR3 has 16 residues. Germline V lookup: CDR1 SGHRS, CDR2 YFSETQ. The CDR3 sequence is CASSFRGPGSTGELFF. In DNA, the CDR3 is TGCGCCAGCAGCTTTAGAGGCCCGGGTTCCACCGGGGAGCTGTTTTTT. Looking up the rest from reference TRBV5-1 and TRBJ2-2 gives the full variable domain: KAGVTQTPRYLIKTRGQQVTLSCSPISGHRSVSWYQQTPGQGLQFLFEYFSETQRNKGNFPGRFSGRQFSNSRSEMNVSTLELGDSALYLCASSFRGPGSTGELFFGEGSRLTVL.

The CDR3 DNA is TGTGCCAGCAGTTATGGGGGGCTTGGGTCACCCCTCCACTTT. It specifies CASSYGGLGSPLHF. The rearrangement links TRBV28 to TRBJ1-6, with D maybe TRBD1 (6 bases). V lost 4 bases to trimming and J lost 10 bases, with 14 bases between them. Per germline, CDR1 MDHEN and CDR2 SYDVKM. The CDR3 extends over 14 amino acids.

This clone has more than one count but fewer than ten. The V gene is TRBV30, the J gene TRBJ1-1; no reliable D call. Germline V gene sequence: CDR1 GTSNPN, CDR2 SVGIG (reference sequence). Trimming removed 2 bases at V and 10 bases at J, with 14 bases between. The CDR3 runs 12 residues. The CDR3: CAWSSRHSGAFF. The CDR3 nucleotides read TGTGCCTGGAGTTCCCGACATTCCGGAGCTTTCTTT.